These 27 T cell receptor beta chains share one sample of origin, sequenced in a study of glioma-infiltrating T cells after dendritic cell vaccination. The data were produced by immunoSEQ multiplex PCR, yet TCRdb's version contains in-frame clones alone and is incomplete. The data contain fewer than 50,000 clones, over 75% of them singletons. Sequencing used blood, obtained before dendritic cell vaccination. Receptor source: a human donor with glioblastoma.

The chain uses TRBV7-2 and TRBJ1-2; 7 positions match TRBD1. The germline CDR1 and CDR2 sequences are SGHTA and FQGNSA. This CDR3 has 19 amino acids. V dropped 5 bases and J dropped 8; count of bases not matched to a gene: 26. CDR3 protein: CASSPRQGLPGNRVLGYTF. Written as DNA, the CDR3 is TGTGCCAGCAGCCCCCGACAGGGACTGCCCGGAAACCGGGTTTTAGGCTACACCTTC.

The V gene is TRBV10-2, the J gene TRBJ1-5; no definite D call. Looked up from germline, CDR1 is WSHSY and CDR2 is SAAADI. V was shortened by 3 bases and J by 0 bases, with 9 bases between the two germline ends. The CDR3 has 15 residues. In DNA form, the CDR3 reads TGCGCCAGCAGTGACTACAGAGATAGCAATCAGCCCCAGCATTTT. As protein: CASSDYRDSNQPQHF.

The chain recombines TRBV4-3 with TRBJ1-4; 9 bases align to TRBD1. Germline V gene lookup returns CDR1 LGHNA and CDR2 YSLEER. Trimming removed 1 base from V and 3 bases from J; junction bases left unmatched: 6. CDR3 length: 17 residues. This CDR3 is CASSQGNRGLANEKLFF. CDR3 nucleotides: TGCGCCAGCAGCCAAGGGAACAGGGGGCTAGCTAATGAAAAACTGTTTTTT.

The chain joins TRBV11-2 to TRBJ2-5, with TRBD2 matching over 7 bases. Trimming at V came to 1 base and at J to 5 bases, leaving 13 bases not matched to a gene. There are 17 residues in the CDR3. Germline V CDR1 and CDR2: SGHAT, FQNNGV. CDR3 region: CASSLGLRAGPEETQYF. In DNA, the CDR3 is TGTGCCAGCAGCTTAGGCCTTAGAGCGGGACCGGAGGAGACCCAGTACTTC.

The chain employs TRBV19 and TRBJ2-5; the match to TRBD2 covers 7 bases. V shed 7 bases and J 5 bases; nucleotides not matched to a gene: 13. The CDR3 is made up of 15 amino acids. The germline gives CDR1 LNHDA, CDR2 SQIVND (reference sequence). The CDR3 region is CASKGRAAGGETQYF. CDR3 bases: TGTGCCAGTAAAGGGAGGGCAGCCGGGGGGGAGACCCAGTACTTC.

The rearrangement links TRBV19 to TRBJ1-1; a weak D match, TRBD1 (5 bases). The germline gives CDR1 LNHDA, CDR2 SQIVND (reference sequence). Trimming cost V 4 bases and J 5 bases, with 17 bases left between them. This CDR3 has 15 amino acids. The CDR3 sequence is CASSTTWKGVTEAFF. In nucleotides, the CDR3 is TGTGCCAGTAGTACAACGTGGAAAGGGGTGACTGAAGCTTTCTTT.

The gene calls are TRBV4-2 and TRBJ2-7; unclear D gene. The CDR3 runs to 13 residues. From germline, CDR1 is LGHNA and CDR2 YNFKEQ. The ends were cut back, 0 bases at V and 7 bases at J, with 10 bases in the middle. The CDR3: CASSQDTEREQYF. The DNA for the CDR3 is TGTGCCAGCAGCCAAGATACAGAGAGAGAGCAGTACTTC.

This clone was seen only a few times. V is TRBV7-2 and J is TRBJ1-5; 9 nucleotides line up with TRBD1. CDR1 and CDR2 (germline): SGHTA, FQGNSA. CDR3 length: 16 amino acids. V gave up 4 bases and J gave up 6 bases; unmatched junction bases: 10. CDR3: CASSSSGGTGSQPQHF. The CDR3 region has the DNA TGTGCCAGCAGCTCTTCGGGGGGGACAGGGTCTCAGCCCCAGCATTTT.

In this sample, this clone turned up a few times. The chain combines TRBV11-1 with TRBJ2-7; 14 bases fit TRBD2. CDR1 and CDR2 from the germline V gene are SGHAT and FQDESV (reference sequence). This CDR3 is 17 amino acids long. Trimming cost V 5 bases and J 6 bases; bases outside gene matches: 12. The CDR3 protein is CASSPGLAGVSPREQYF. The CDR3 DNA is TGTGCCAGCAGCCCGGGACTAGCGGGAGTGTCCCCTCGCGAGCAGTACTTC.

The gene calls are TRBV21-1 and TRBJ2-7; the table's D call, TRBD1, was not checked against the DNA. TRBV21-1 represents a pseudogene. The CDR3 sequence is 18 residues long. The chain's CDR3 is CASSKATWDRGASYEQYF. CDR3 coding DNA: TGTGCCAGCAGCAAAGCGACGTGGGACAGGGGAGCCTCCTACGAGCAGTACTTC.

The chain links TRBV11-2 to TRBJ1-2, with TRBD1 identical over 9 bases. Germline V lookup: CDR1 SGHAT, CDR2 FQNNGV. J was trimmed by 4 bases and V by 3 bases; bases with no gene match: 6. CDR3 length equals 15 residues. Written as DNA, the CDR3 is TGTGCCAGCAGCTTGGGACAGGGTAATATCTATGGCTACACCTTC. Its translation is CASSLGQGNIYGYTF.

This sequence joins TRBV15 and TRBJ2-2, with a tentative D call TRBD1 (6 bases). Germline loops: CDR1 LNHNV, CDR2 YYDKDF (reference sequence). The CDR3 is 14 residues long. Between the trimmed V and J ends, which lost 1 base and 7 bases, there was a span of 10 bases. The CDR3 DNA reads TGTGCCACCAGCAGAGCAGGGGAGCACGGGGAGCTGTTTTTT. It codes for CATSRAGEHGELFF.

Of note for this clone: The sample holds other DNA sequences that translate to the same CDR3. This chain uses TRBV7-9 with TRBJ1-1; D gene ambiguous. Germline V gene lookup returns CDR1 SEHNR and CDR2 FQNEAQ (reference sequence). Deletions cut 5 bases from V and 1 base from J, with 5 bases between. This CDR3 spans 12 amino acids. CDR3: CASSPTNTEAFF. CDR3 bases: TGTGCCAGCAGCCCTACGAACACTGAAGCTTTCTTT. Full variable domain (rest looked up from reference TRBV7-9 and TRBJ1-1): DTGVSQNPRHKITKRGQNVTFRCDPISEHNRLYWYRQTLGQGPEFLTYFQNEAQLEKSRLLSDRFSAERPKGSFSTLEIQRTEQGDSAMYLCASSPTNTEAFFGQGTRLTVV.

In its sample, this clone was seen once. The chain employs TRBV6-5 and TRBJ1-2, with D possibly TRBD1 on 5 matching bases. This CDR3 contains 12 residues. Deletions cut 5 bases from V and 4 bases from J, with 8 bases between. Germline V CDR1 and CDR2: MNHEY, SVGAGI. The CDR3 DNA follows: TGTGCCAGCAGTCAGGACACCTATGGCTACACCTTC. Its protein product is CASSQDTYGYTF.

This clone came up once. A read error may produce the germline difference seen at one junction end. This chain links TRBV7-9 with TRBJ1-2, with 9 bases aligning to TRBD1. CDR1 SEHNR and CDR2 FQNEAQ come from the germline V gene (reference sequence). CDR3 length: 12 amino acids. CDR3 residues: CASSLGQGSSAF. As DNA, the CDR3 is TGTGCCAGCAGCCTAGGACAGGGGTCGAGCGCCTTC.

This chain joins TRBV27 and TRBJ2-7; 14 nucleotides match TRBD2. This CDR3 has 17 residues. Germline-derived CDR1 and CDR2 are MNHEY and SMNVEV (reference sequence). The J segment lost 3 bases and the V segment lost 4 bases, leaving 8 bases of the junction unmatched. The CDR3 sequence is CASSWLTSGRGYYEQYF. The CDR3 bases are TGTGCCAGCAGTTGGTTGACTAGCGGGAGGGGTTACTACGAGCAGTACTTC.

The chain employs TRBV11-2 and TRBJ2-1; no reliable D call. V shed 7 bases and J shed 0 bases, with 13 bases lying between them. CDR3 size: 15 residues. Germline V gene data show CDR1 as SGHAT and CDR2 as FQNNGV. The CDR3 sequence is CASTPLTSSYNEQFF. DNA of the CDR3: TGTGCCAGCACCCCTTTGACAAGCTCCTACAATGAGCAGTTCTTC.

The chain joins TRBV11-2 to TRBJ2-7, with 10 positions matching TRBD1. Germline lookup yields CDR1 SGHAT and CDR2 FQNNGV. This CDR3 contains 16 residues. Trimming took 6 bases from V and 0 from J; bases not matched to a gene: 8. The CDR3 sequence is CASSQFRDRGSYEQYF. In nucleotides, the CDR3 is TGTGCCAGCAGTCAATTTCGGGACAGGGGCTCCTACGAGCAGTACTTC.

The chain has TRBV7-2 and TRBJ2-7; possibly TRBD1 for D (6 bases). This CDR3 has 14 amino acids. Trimming cost V 5 bases and J 10 bases, with 21 bases left between them. From germline, CDR1 is SGHTA and CDR2 FQGNSA. Here the CDR3 reads CASSRTTGLRAQYF. The CDR3 coding sequence is TGTGCCAGCAGCCGGACGACAGGCCTCCGAGCCCAGTACTTC.

This clone was seen only once. CDR3 amino acids: CASTRERDGYTF. CDR3 in DNA: TGTGCCAGCACCCGTGAGCGCGATGGCTACACCTTC. V usage is TRBV7-2 and J usage is TRBJ1-2, with D unresolved. The length of the CDR3 is 12 residues. V was pared by 7 bases and J by 6 bases, with 12 bases between. CDR1 is SGHTA, CDR2 FQGNSA, per germline. Drawing the rest from reference TRBV7-2 and TRBJ1-2, the complete variable domain is GAGVSQSPSNKVTEKGKDVELRCDPISGHTALYWYRQSLGQGLEFLIYFQGNSAPDKSGLPSDRFSAERTGGSVSTLTIQRTQQEDSAVYLCASTRERDGYTFGSGTRLTVV.

The V and J genes are TRBV30 and TRBJ2-1; 8 bases line up with TRBD1. This CDR3 spans 14 amino acids. Germline values: CDR1 GTSNPN, CDR2 SVGIG (reference sequence). With V trimmed by 1 base and J by 6 bases, 5 bases remained unmatched. This chain's CDR3 is CAWSELGTGNEQFF. The CDR3 nucleotides read TGTGCCTGGAGTGAACTCGGGACAGGCAATGAGCAGTTCTTC.

The chain links TRBV5-1 to TRBJ1-2; TRBD1 aligns across 9 bases. This CDR3 is 11 amino acids long. Germline lookup yields CDR1 SGHRS and CDR2 YFSETQ. The V segment lost 4 bases and the J segment 14 bases; nucleotides outside the gene matches: 6. CDR3 coding DNA: TGCGCCAGCAGCCCGGGACAGGGAAGGACCTTC. Amino acids: CASSPGQGRTF.

This clone was counted a few times. The genes are TRBV30 and TRBJ1-2, with TRBD1 as a possible D gene (6 bases). The length of the CDR3 is 12 residues. CDR1 GTSNPN and CDR2 SVGIG come from the germline V gene (reference sequence). Trimming cost V 6 bases and J 8 bases, with 16 bases left between them. Written as DNA, the CDR3 is TGTGCCTGCAACCCGGGACATGGAGGCTACACCTTC. Translating gives CACNPGHGGYTF.

The table lists this clone with a count of one. The chain uses TRBV30 and TRBJ2-6; TRBD1 aligns across 7 bases. Germline loops: CDR1 GTSNPN, CDR2 SVGIG (reference sequence). The CDR3 is 17 amino acids. V was pared by 5 bases and J by 1 base, with 11 bases of the junction left unmatched. Here the CDR3 reads CAWFSGRGLSGANVLTF. CDR3 DNA: TGTGCCTGGTTCTCTGGCAGGGGGTTGTCTGGGGCCAACGTCCTGACTTTC.

The rearrangement joins TRBV7-6 to TRBJ1-4, with TRBD1 as a possible D gene (6 bases). The V end was cut by 5 bases, the J end by 2 bases, with 15 bases between. Per the germline V gene, CDR1 is SGHVS and CDR2 is FNYEAQ. CDR3 size: 16 residues. CDR3 sequence: CASSLEPGHTNEKLFF. As DNA, the CDR3 is TGTGCCAGCAGCCTCGAACCGGGACATACTAATGAAAAACTGTTTTTT.

The chain links TRBV28 to TRBJ2-6; D gene ambiguous. The CDR3 covers 15 residues. Germline V gives CDR1 MDHEN, CDR2 SYDVKM. Trimming removed 2 bases at V and 0 bases at J, with 5 bases between. The CDR3 loop reads CASSLPSSGANVLTF. The CDR3 bases are TGTGCCAGCAGTTTACCTAGCTCTGGGGCCAACGTCCTGACTTTC. The whole variable domain, filled in from reference TRBV28 and TRBJ2-6, reads DVKVTQSSRYLVKRTGEKVFLECVQDMDHENMFWYRQDPGLGLRLIYFSYDVKMKEKGDIPEGYSVSREKKERFSLILESASTNQTSMYLCASSLPSSGANVLTFGAGSRLTVL.

The chain recombines TRBV7-2 with TRBJ2-7, with 7 nucleotides matching TRBD2. This CDR3 contains 15 residues. The junction had 9 bases not matched to a gene; V was cut back by 5 bases and J by 2 bases. Germline lookup yields CDR1 SGHTA and CDR2 FQGNSA. CDR3 nucleotides: TGTGCCAGCAGCCCCAGCGGGGCCTCCCCCTACGAGCAGTACTTC. Encoded protein: CASSPSGASPYEQYF.